The 27 T cell receptor beta chains below come from one sample, sequenced in a study of cytomegalovirus exposure and HLA in healthy donors. Libraries were prepared by immunoSEQ multiplex PCR; TCRdb keeps only in-frame clonotypes and omits some of them. Found here are about 150,000 clones, about nine tenths of them singletons; the top ten hold 0.6% to 0.85%. The material sequenced was PBMCs. The source is a man between 18 and 29 years old in good health and CMV-seronegative.

The rearrangement uses TRBV6-1 and TRBJ2-1, with 10 bases fitting TRBD2. V was pared by 2 bases and J by 7 bases, with 14 bases of the junction left unmatched. CDR1 and CDR2 (germline): MNHNS, SASEGT. The CDR3 spans 18 residues. The CDR3 nucleotides read TGTGCCAGCAGTGAACTAGCGGGAGTGGGAGGTTTTAGAAATGAGCAGTTCTTC. Its translation: CASSELAGVGGFRNEQFF.

V usage is TRBV18 and J usage is TRBJ1-4; perhaps TRBD1 as D (6 bases). Trimming left V 3 bases short and J 8 bases short, with 13 bases between. There are 14 residues in the CDR3. Germline lookup yields CDR1 KGHSH and CDR2 LQKENI. This chain's CDR3 is CASSPDRNGEKLFF. The DNA for the CDR3 is TGTGCCAGCTCACCTGACAGGAATGGCGAAAAACTGTTTTTT.

This clone was detected only once. The chain carries TRBV9 and TRBJ1-1; perhaps TRBD1 as D (6 bases). The CDR3 loop spans 16 amino acids. Trimming pared 0 bases from V and 5 bases from J, leaving 17 bases between. Germline values: CDR1 SGDLS, CDR2 YYNGEE. In DNA form, the CDR3 reads TGTGCCAGCAGCGTAGACCCCAGGGGCACGTGGACTGAAGCTTTCTTT. It codes for CASSVDPRGTWTEAFF.

The chain couples TRBV5-8 to TRBJ1-2; 10 positions match TRBD1. This CDR3 comprises 16 residues. Germline V CDR1 and CDR2: SGHTS, YDEGEE. V shed 0 bases, J shed 4 bases, and the junction held 6 bases outside the gene matches. This CDR3 is CASSLAVGTGAYGYTF. CDR3 in DNA: TGTGCCAGCAGCTTGGCCGTCGGGACAGGGGCCTATGGCTACACCTTC.

Points on this clone: The same CDR3 arises from other DNA sequences in this sample as well. This chain connects TRBV7-6 to TRBJ2-1; weak D call: TRBD2 (7 bases). Germline V lookup: CDR1 SGHVS, CDR2 FNYEAQ. V dropped 1 base and J dropped 4 bases, with 11 bases sitting between them. The CDR3 covers 15 residues. The CDR3 loop reads CASSLVAGAYNEQFF. CDR3 coding DNA: TGTGCCAGCAGCTTAGTTGCGGGGGCATACAATGAGCAGTTCTTC.

As for this clone: At one end, the junction sequence differs from germline, possibly due to a read error. The rearrangement joins TRBV9 to TRBJ2-4, with 7 positions matching TRBD2. Germline assignment: CDR1 SGDLS and CDR2 YYNGEE. This CDR3 has 12 amino acids. CDR3 coding DNA: TGTGCCAGCAGCGTAGAGGGAGGGGTTTTCTCCTTC. Encoded protein: CASSVEGGVFSF.

The chain employs TRBV5-1 and TRBJ1-2, with 8 bases that match TRBD1. The trim removed 5 bases at V and 4 bases at J, leaving 10 bases unmatched. Germline CDR1 SGHRS, CDR2 YFSETQ. The length of the CDR3 is 15 residues. The CDR3 spells CASRDPGQVTYGYTF. CDR3 nucleotide sequence: TGCGCCAGCAGGGACCCGGGACAGGTCACCTATGGCTACACCTTC.

The J gene is TRBJ2-7, the V gene TRBV10-1; TRBD2 aligns across 10 bases. The CDR3 is 14 residues long. Trimming cost V 10 bases and J 4 bases; bases outside gene matches: 10. Germline assignment: CDR1 WNHNN and CDR2 SYGVQD (reference sequence). DNA of the CDR3: TGCGCCAACAACGGACTAGCGGAGATATACGAGCAGTACGTC. Its translation is CANNGLAEIYEQYV.

This sequence joins TRBV18 and TRBJ1-6, with 9 positions matching TRBD1. Trimming at V came to 5 bases and at J to 4 bases, leaving 3 bases not matched to a gene. Per the germline V gene, CDR1 is KGHSH and CDR2 is LQKENI. The CDR3 loop spans 15 amino acids. The CDR3 reads CASSSQGAYNSPLHF. The CDR3 region has the DNA TGTGCCAGCTCATCACAGGGGGCGTATAATTCACCCCTCCACTTT. Full variable domain (rest looked up from reference TRBV18 and TRBJ1-6): NAGVMQNPRHLVRRRGQEARLRCSPMKGHSHVYWYRQLPEEGLKFMVYLQKENIIDESGMPKERFSAEFPKEGPSILRIQQVVRGDSAAYFCASSSQGAYNSPLHFGNGTRLTVT.

The V and J genes are TRBV7-9 and TRBJ1-5; the D gene is possibly TRBD1 (5 bases). Trimming stripped 2 bases from V and 5 bases from J, with 16 bases between. The CDR3 covers 16 residues. From germline, CDR1 is SEHNR and CDR2 FQNEAQ (reference sequence). The CDR3 is CASSLRSGEVYQPQHF. Written as DNA, the CDR3 is TGTGCCAGCAGCTTACGGTCGGGGGAGGTTTATCAGCCCCAGCATTTT.

The chain carries TRBV12-2 and TRBJ2-1; TRBD1, the table's D call, lacks a check against the DNA. TRBV12-2 is described as a pseudogene. This CDR3 is 18 amino acids long. The CDR3 reads CASRLAPGQGDLYNEQFF. CDR3 bases: TGTGCAAGTCGCTTAGCGCCGGGACAGGGAGACCTATACAATGAGCAGTTCTTC.

V usage is TRBV6-1 and J usage is TRBJ2-1; TRBD2 might be the D (5 bases). This CDR3 contains 15 residues. CDR1 is MNHNS and CDR2 is SASEGT in the germline V gene. V was cut by 7 bases and J by 0 bases, with 13 bases left in between. Here the CDR3 reads CASTFSESSYNEQFF. CDR3 in DNA: TGTGCCAGCACGTTTAGCGAGAGCTCCTACAATGAGCAGTTCTTC.

CDR3: CASSPGGKLFF. In DNA form, the CDR3 reads TGTGCCAGCAGCCCGGGGGGAAAACTGTTTTTT. The V gene is TRBV7-9, the J gene TRBJ1-4; possible D gene TRBD1, 5 bases. Germline lookup yields CDR1 SEHNR and CDR2 FQNEAQ (reference sequence). Between the trimmed V and J ends, which lost 5 bases and 10 bases, there was a span of 8 bases. The CDR3 length is 11 residues.

V usage is TRBV7-3 and J usage is TRBJ2-7, with 9 positions matching TRBD2. This CDR3 contains 15 residues. V lost 5 bases and J lost 1; bases outside the gene matches: 6. The germline gives CDR1 SGHTA, CDR2 FQGTGA. The CDR3 bases are TGTGCCAGCAGCCCGAGCGGGGGGCAATCCTACGAGCAGTACTTC. Protein: CASSPSGGQSYEQYF.

This chain links TRBV2 with TRBJ2-2, with 10 bases lining up with TRBD1. There are 13 residues in the CDR3. Germline CDR1 is SNHLY and CDR2 is FYNNEI. Unmatched junction bases numbered 5, after V lost 10 bases and J lost 6 bases. CDR3 coding DNA: TGTGCCAACACCGGACAGGGGGCCGGGGAGCTGTTTTTT. Its protein product is CANTGQGAGELFF.

This clone was found a few times. CDR3 amino acids: CASSGGPDTDTQYF. The CDR3 DNA is TGTGCCAGCAGTGGGGGCCCGGATACAGATACGCAGTATTTT. The rearrangement uses TRBV6-1 and TRBJ2-3, with a tentative D call TRBD1 (5 bases). CDR1 and CDR2 from the germline V gene are MNHNS and SASEGT. V lost 4 bases to trimming and J lost 3 bases, with 11 bases between them. This CDR3 is built from 14 residues.

The V and J genes are TRBV9 and TRBJ2-4, with D unclear. The CDR3 runs 15 residues. The germline V gene has CDR1 SGDLS and CDR2 YYNGEE. The V gene lost 4 bases and the J gene lost 0 bases, with 11 bases spanning the gap. The CDR3: CASSPQVEAKNIQYF. CDR3 sequence (DNA): TGTGCCAGCAGCCCCCAGGTTGAAGCCAAAAACATTCAGTACTTC.

The rearrangement joins TRBV5-4 to TRBJ2-4; possibly TRBD1 for D (6 bases). The CDR3 runs 14 residues. Trimming cost V 4 bases and J 9 bases, with 17 bases left between them. In germline, CDR1 is SGHNT, CDR2 YYREEE (reference sequence). CDR3 in amino acids: CASSPGTSTGIQYF. The CDR3 region has the DNA TGTGCCAGCAGCCCCGGGACATCCACGGGCATTCAGTACTTC.

This clone was observed a single time. The chain couples TRBV27 to TRBJ2-7; 7 nucleotides agree with TRBD2. Germline values: CDR1 MNHEY, CDR2 SMNVEV (reference sequence). The trim removed 3 bases at V and 7 bases at J, leaving 9 bases unmatched. The CDR3 has 14 residues. Written as DNA, the CDR3 is TGTGCCAGCAGTTTTTCACGGGGGGTGGGGGAGCAGTACTTC. Translated: CASSFSRGVGEQYF.

The chain links TRBV6-1 to TRBJ1-1; perhaps TRBD1 as D (6 bases). Germline V lookup: CDR1 MNHNS, CDR2 SASEGT. The CDR3 has 12 residues. V was pared by 6 bases and J by 12 bases, with 17 bases between. CDR3 region: CASSLTKGQTFF. The DNA for the CDR3 is TGTGCCAGCAGCCTGACTAAAGGACAGACTTTCTTT.

J is TRBJ2-7 and V is TRBV10-2, with a weak D call TRBD2 (5 bases). The germline gives CDR1 WSHSY, CDR2 SAAADI. This CDR3 has 16 amino acids. V shed 8 bases and J shed 3 bases, with 23 bases lying between them. CDR3 bases: TGCGCCAGCGATTCCCGCCCGGACTCGAGAAGCTACGAGCAGTACTTC. Its protein is CASDSRPDSRSYEQYF.

This sequence joins TRBV7-9 and TRBJ2-5; D is perhaps TRBD2 (5 bases). Germline CDR1 and CDR2: SEHNR and FQNEAQ (reference sequence). The length of the CDR3 is 15 residues. Deletions cut 3 bases from V and 5 bases from J, with 16 bases between. The CDR3 reads CASSFEGMIQETQYF. In DNA, the CDR3 is TGTGCCAGCAGCTTTGAGGGCATGATCCAGGAGACCCAGTACTTC. Full variable domain (remainder filled in from reference TRBV7-9 and TRBJ2-5): DTGVSQNPRHKITKRGQNVTFRCDPISEHNRLYWYRQTLGQGPEFLTYFQNEAQLEKSRLLSDRFSAERPKGSFSTLEIQRTEQGDSAMYLCASSFEGMIQETQYFGPGTRLLVL.

The chain carries TRBV14 and TRBJ2-7, with a possible D match to TRBD2 (7 bases). Trimming stripped 2 bases from V and 5 bases from J, with 16 bases between. Germline V gene lookup returns CDR1 SGHDN and CDR2 FVKESK. The CDR3 has 15 residues. The CDR3 bases are TGTGCCAGCAGCCAATTAGGGGGGGCACGGAACGAGCAGTACTTC. Its translation: CASSQLGGARNEQYF.

The chain couples TRBV7-8 to TRBJ2-7; D is possibly TRBD1 (6 bases). V was clipped by 1 base and J by 0 bases, with 10 bases between them. Per germline, CDR1 SGHVS and CDR2 FQNEAQ. The CDR3 loop spans 15 amino acids. DNA for the CDR3: TGTGCCAGCAGCTTAGGGGCAGGGGCCTCCTACGAGCAGTACGTC. Amino acids: CASSLGAGASYEQYV.

The chain employs TRBV11-2 and TRBJ2-1; 10 nucleotides align to TRBD2. Per germline, CDR1 SGHAT and CDR2 FQNNGV. Unmatched junction bases numbered 13, after V lost 5 bases and J lost 6 bases. This CDR3 is 17 amino acids long. The CDR3 sequence is CASSPRPSGSLSNEQFF. DNA for the CDR3: TGTGCCAGCAGCCCTCGCCCTAGCGGGAGCTTATCCAATGAGCAGTTCTTC.

CDR3 sequence (DNA): TGTGCCAGCAGCTTAAGCGGGCAGTCCCTAAGGAGTCAGCCCCAGCATTTT. It codes for CASSLSGQSLRSQPQHF. The rearrangement uses TRBV7-8 and TRBJ1-5; D not resolved. CDR3 length equals 17 residues. Trimming took off 2 bases at V and 6 bases at J, with 20 bases between the two ends. Per germline, CDR1 SGHVS and CDR2 FQNEAQ.

The chain carries TRBV5-1 and TRBJ2-2, with D maybe TRBD1 (5 bases). The CDR3 totals 17 residues. V lost 4 bases and J 1 base, leaving 17 bases between the germline ends. Germline loops: CDR1 SGHRS, CDR2 YFSETQ. CDR3: CASSLNGPTGNTGELFF. CDR3 nucleotides: TGCGCCAGCAGCCTTAACGGACCCACAGGGAACACCGGGGAGCTGTTTTTT. Drawing the rest from reference TRBV5-1 and TRBJ2-2, the complete variable domain is KAGVTQTPRYLIKTRGQQVTLSCSPISGHRSVSWYQQTPGQGLQFLFEYFSETQRNKGNFPGRFSGRQFSNSRSEMNVSTLELGDSALYLCASSLNGPTGNTGELFFGEGSRLTVL.